This TCR beta chain was identified in a study of T cells in Graves' hyperthyroidism and ophthalmopathy. Study summary: Peripheral blood specimens were obtained at initial diagnosis, prior to any treatment. Points from the study as a whole: Blood also contained most expanded thyroid clonotypes above 0.001.

Authors of the study amplified TCR beta CDR3 regions from RNA transcripts. Carried out on the TCR CDR3, a first-round RT-PCR used the HTBI primer set. Each CDR3 protein is one row after TCRdb ran MiXCR on the multiplex PCR reads. This table holds 690,000 or so distinct CDR3 sequences, around a sixth found once. The V segment lost 0 bases and the J segment 9 bases; nucleotides outside the gene matches: 9. CDR3 length equals 15 residues. Germline-derived CDR1 and CDR2 are SGHRS and YFSETQ. Newly diagnosed hyperthyroidism patients aged 18 to 65 years had disease lasting under 2 months. Using more than 8 ml of fresh peripheral blood, PBMCs were prepared. To note about this clonotype: Its cognate antigen is unknown.

The source of this sequence is a woman between 45 and 65 years old with Graves' hyperthyroidism that later progressed to Graves' ophthalmopathy. The chain uses TRBV5-1 and TRBJ2-1, with 7 nucleotides matching TRBD2. Sequencing was carried out using blood. The CDR3 DNA reads TGCGCCAGCAGCTTGGGGCAGCGGGGCTGGGGTGAGCAGTTCTTC. This codes for CASSLGQRGWGEQFF.